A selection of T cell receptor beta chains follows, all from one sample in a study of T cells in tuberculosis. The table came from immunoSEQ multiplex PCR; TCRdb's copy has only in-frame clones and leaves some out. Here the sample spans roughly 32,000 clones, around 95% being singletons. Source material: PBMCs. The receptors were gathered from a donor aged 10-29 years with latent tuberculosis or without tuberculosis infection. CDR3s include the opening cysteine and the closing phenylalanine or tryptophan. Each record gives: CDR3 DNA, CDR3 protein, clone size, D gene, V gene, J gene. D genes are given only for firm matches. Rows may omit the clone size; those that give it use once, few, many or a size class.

cdr3_nt: TGTGCCAGCAGCTTAGACCAGGACAGTTCAACTAATGAAAAACTGTTTTTT
cdr3_aa: CASSLDQDSSTNEKLFF
clone_size: .
d_call: .
v_call: TRBV11-3
j_call: TRBJ1-4

cdr3_nt: TGTGCCAGCAGCTCGCCGGGTGGAACTAACTATGGCTACACCTTC
cdr3_aa: CASSSPGGTNYGYTF
clone_size: .
d_call: .
v_call: TRBV5-6
j_call: TRBJ1-2

cdr3_nt: TGTGCCAGCAGTGAAGCACAGGGGCACACTGAAGCTTTCTTT
cdr3_aa: CASSEAQGHTEAFF
clone_size: .
d_call: TRBD1
v_call: TRBV2
j_call: TRBJ1-1

cdr3_nt: TGTGCCAGCAGCCCCGGGGACACTGAAGCTTTCTTT
cdr3_aa: CASSPGDTEAFF
clone_size: .
d_call: .
v_call: TRBV9
j_call: TRBJ1-1

cdr3_nt: TGTGCCAGCTCACCACGGGCAACAGGGGGGACTGAAGCTTTCTTT
cdr3_aa: CASSPRATGGTEAFF
clone_size: once
d_call: TRBD1
v_call: TRBV18
j_call: TRBJ1-1

cdr3_nt: TGCAGCGTTGGTAGCTCTGGAAACACCATATATTTT
cdr3_aa: CSVGSSGNTIYF
clone_size: .
d_call: .
v_call: TRBV29-1
j_call: TRBJ1-3

cdr3_nt: TGTGCCAGCACTCGCGGGGTCGTTCAGCCCCAGCATTTT
cdr3_aa: CASTRGVVQPQHF
clone_size: once
d_call: .
v_call: TRBV6-1
j_call: TRBJ1-5

cdr3_nt: TGTGCCAGCAGCCGGACAGGCGAGAACACTGAAGCTTTCTTT
cdr3_aa: CASSRTGENTEAFF
clone_size: .
d_call: TRBD1
v_call: TRBV14
j_call: TRBJ1-1

cdr3_nt: TGTGCCAGCAGCTTATTTCCCCCGGGGGGCGAAAGCTCCTACGAGCAGTACTTC
cdr3_aa: CASSLFPPGGESSYEQYF
clone_size: .
d_call: .
v_call: TRBV7-9
j_call: TRBJ2-7

cdr3_nt: TGCGCCAGCAGCCCCGAAGGGGGAGAGACCCAGTACTTC
cdr3_aa: CASSPEGGETQYF
clone_size: .
d_call: .
v_call: TRBV5-1
j_call: TRBJ2-5

cdr3_nt: TGTGCCAGCAGCTTAGATAGTTCCCAGCCCCAGCATTTT
cdr3_aa: CASSLDSSQPQHF
clone_size: .
d_call: .
v_call: TRBV11-2
j_call: TRBJ1-5

cdr3_nt: TGTGCCAGCAGCTTCGGTAAAGCGGAAACTGAAGCTTTCTTT
cdr3_aa: CASSFGKAETEAFF
clone_size: .
d_call: .
v_call: TRBV13
j_call: TRBJ1-1

cdr3_nt: TGTGCCAGCAGCGTAGAACTAGTCGGGCCGAGCACAGATACGCAGTATTTT
cdr3_aa: CASSVELVGPSTDTQYF
clone_size: .
d_call: .
v_call: TRBV9
j_call: TRBJ2-3

cdr3_nt: TGCGCCAGCAGCATTAAACCCCTAGGACAGACGAACTCCTACGAGCAGTACTTC
cdr3_aa: CASSIKPLGQTNSYEQYF
clone_size: .
d_call: .
v_call: TRBV5-1
j_call: TRBJ2-7

cdr3_nt: TGTGCCAGTAGTCCAGGACAGGTCTACGAGCAGTACTTC
cdr3_aa: CASSPGQVYEQYF
clone_size: once
d_call: TRBD1
v_call: TRBV19
j_call: TRBJ2-7

cdr3_nt: TGTGCCAGCAAACAGGGCGACACCGGGGAGCTGTTTTTT
cdr3_aa: CASKQGDTGELFF
clone_size: .
d_call: .
v_call: TRBV28
j_call: TRBJ2-2

cdr3_nt: TGCGCCAGCAGTCAGGGTGGAGGGGAAAACATTCAGTACTTC
cdr3_aa: CASSQGGGENIQYF
clone_size: .
d_call: .
v_call: TRBV5-1
j_call: TRBJ2-4

cdr3_nt: TGTGCCAGTAGTTTCCCGGGACACACCCAAGAGACCCAGTACTTC
cdr3_aa: CASSFPGHTQETQYF
clone_size: .
d_call: .
v_call: TRBV19
j_call: TRBJ2-5

cdr3_nt: TGTGCCAGCAGTGCAAAACAGGGAAGGGACAACTATGGCTACACCTTC
cdr3_aa: CASSAKQGRDNYGYTF
clone_size: few
d_call: .
v_call: TRBV6-1
j_call: TRBJ1-2

cdr3_nt: TGCGCCAGCAGCCAAGAGAGGGGGGGGCATAGAAACACCATATATTTT
cdr3_aa: CASSQERGGHRNTIYF
clone_size: once
d_call: .
v_call: TRBV4-1
j_call: TRBJ1-3

cdr3_nt: TGTGCCAGCAGTGGGTGGGGCCCCAGCTCCTACAATGAGCAGTTCTTC
cdr3_aa: CASSGWGPSSYNEQFF
clone_size: .
d_call: .
v_call: TRBV25-1
j_call: TRBJ2-1

cdr3_nt: TGTGCCAGCAGCTTCTCCTCCGGGACAGGGGGACCCTACGAGCAGTACTTC
cdr3_aa: CASSFSSGTGGPYEQYF
clone_size: .
d_call: TRBD1
v_call: TRBV7-9
j_call: TRBJ2-7

cdr3_nt: TGTGCCAGCAGTCCCCCGGGTCCCGAAGCTTTCTTT
cdr3_aa: CASSPPGPEAFF
clone_size: .
d_call: .
v_call: TRBV27
j_call: TRBJ1-1

cdr3_nt: TGTGCCAGCAGTGACCCTCGGGTGACGGGCACAGATACGCAGTATTTT
cdr3_aa: CASSDPRVTGTDTQYF
clone_size: .
d_call: .
v_call: TRBV25-1
j_call: TRBJ2-3

cdr3_nt: TGCGCCAGCAGTGACTCGGGCATTCAGTACTTC
cdr3_aa: CASSDSGIQYF
clone_size: .
d_call: .
v_call: TRBV10-2
j_call: TRBJ2-4

cdr3_nt: TGTGCCAGCAGCCGTTACAGGGGTCGGACCGGGGAGCTGTTTTTT
cdr3_aa: CASSRYRGRTGELFF
clone_size: .
d_call: TRBD1
v_call: TRBV13
j_call: TRBJ2-2

cdr3_nt: TGCACCAGCAGCCAAGCCCGGCCCCAGCATTTT
cdr3_aa: CTSSQARPQHF
clone_size: .
d_call: .
v_call: TRBV1
j_call: TRBJ1-5

cdr3_nt: TGTGCCAGCAGCTTGGACCCCATAACAATTGCAACTAATGAAAAACTGTTTTTT
cdr3_aa: CASSLDPITIATNEKLFF
clone_size: .
d_call: .
v_call: TRBV5-6
j_call: TRBJ1-4

cdr3_nt: TGCGCCAGCAGCCGAGGCCCGGTTGGCAGCGACACTGAAGCTTTCTTT
cdr3_aa: CASSRGPVGSDTEAFF
clone_size: .
d_call: .
v_call: TRBV4-1
j_call: TRBJ1-1

cdr3_nt: TGTGCCAGCTCACCCCGGGGAGGGAGCACAGATACGCAGTATTTT
cdr3_aa: CASSPRGGSTDTQYF
clone_size: .
d_call: TRBD2
v_call: TRBV18
j_call: TRBJ2-3

cdr3_nt: TGTGCCAGCACCACCCCGGGACTAAACTCGGGTGAGCAGTTCTTC
cdr3_aa: CASTTPGLNSGEQFF
clone_size: .
d_call: TRBD2
v_call: TRBV11-2
j_call: TRBJ2-1

cdr3_nt: TGTGCCAGCAGTTACTCGCGGACTAAGGGAAATGAGCAGTTCTTC
cdr3_aa: CASSYSRTKGNEQFF
clone_size: .
d_call: .
v_call: TRBV6-5
j_call: TRBJ2-1

cdr3_nt: TGCGCCAGCAAGGAAGGTAGCGGAGATAACACCGGGGAGCTGTTTTTT
cdr3_aa: CASKEGSGDNTGELFF
clone_size: .
d_call: .
v_call: TRBV5-1
j_call: TRBJ2-2

cdr3_nt: TGTGCCAGCAGCTTAACATCTATCAGGGTCAATGGAAACACCATATATTTT
cdr3_aa: CASSLTSIRVNGNTIYF
clone_size: .
d_call: .
v_call: TRBV7-8
j_call: TRBJ1-3

cdr3_nt: TGTGCCAGCAGCTTACCACCGGGAGGGGAGACCCAGTACTTC
cdr3_aa: CASSLPPGGETQYF
clone_size: .
d_call: TRBD2
v_call: TRBV7-9
j_call: TRBJ2-5

cdr3_nt: TGTGCCAGCAGCTGGGGACTAGCGGGGGGCAACATTCAGTACTTC
cdr3_aa: CASSWGLAGGNIQYF
clone_size: few
d_call: TRBD2
v_call: TRBV5-4
j_call: TRBJ2-4

cdr3_nt: TGCGCCAGCAGCCCAAGGGGACAGGGACGGGAGACCCAGTACTTC
cdr3_aa: CASSPRGQGRETQYF
clone_size: once
d_call: TRBD1
v_call: TRBV4-1
j_call: TRBJ2-5

cdr3_nt: TGCAGCGTTGAAGGGACTACCCGTGAGCAGTTCTTC
cdr3_aa: CSVEGTTREQFF
clone_size: few
d_call: .
v_call: TRBV29-1
j_call: TRBJ2-1

cdr3_nt: TGCAGCGGTCGGACGGGATACGAGCAGTACTTC
cdr3_aa: CSGRTGYEQYF
clone_size: .
d_call: .
v_call: TRBV29-1
j_call: TRBJ2-7

cdr3_nt: TGTGCCACCAGCAGAGATCACACTAGCAATCAGCCCCAGCATTTT
cdr3_aa: CATSRDHTSNQPQHF
clone_size: .
d_call: .
v_call: TRBV15
j_call: TRBJ1-5

cdr3_nt: TGCGCCAGCAGCCAAGGTTGGAGCGTTTCCACAGATACGCAGTATTTT
cdr3_aa: CASSQGWSVSTDTQYF
clone_size: .
d_call: .
v_call: TRBV4-1
j_call: TRBJ2-3

cdr3_nt: TGTGCCAGCAGTACCTGGGAGGTCTCCTCCTACGAGCAGTACTTC
cdr3_aa: CASSTWEVSSYEQYF
clone_size: .
d_call: .
v_call: TRBV25-1
j_call: TRBJ2-7

cdr3_nt: TGTGCCAGCAGCTTAGGAGGGTCTAGGTCACCAGAGACCCAGTACTTC
cdr3_aa: CASSLGGSRSPETQYF
clone_size: .
d_call: .
v_call: TRBV7-2
j_call: TRBJ2-5

cdr3_nt: TGTGCCAGCAGCTCCCAGGATACAGGGACCGGGGAGCTGTTTTTT
cdr3_aa: CASSSQDTGTGELFF
clone_size: .
d_call: .
v_call: TRBV7-9
j_call: TRBJ2-2

cdr3_nt: TGTGCCAGCAGCCAAGGCTCTACTAGCGGGGGTATCGAGACCCAGTACTTC
cdr3_aa: CASSQGSTSGGIETQYF
clone_size: once
d_call: TRBD2
v_call: TRBV14
j_call: TRBJ2-5

cdr3_nt: TGTGCCAGCAGCCTGGGACTAGCGGTCCAAGAGACCCAGTACTTC
cdr3_aa: CASSLGLAVQETQYF
clone_size: few
d_call: TRBD2
v_call: TRBV7-6
j_call: TRBJ2-5

cdr3_nt: TGTGCCAGCAGCCAAGGGGTATGGGGAGGATGGACCACAGATACGCAGTATTTT
cdr3_aa: CASSQGVWGGWTTDTQYF
clone_size: .
d_call: .
v_call: TRBV14
j_call: TRBJ2-3

cdr3_nt: TGTGCCAGCAGCTCCTTCTTGTTCTACGAGCAGTACTTC
cdr3_aa: CASSSFLFYEQYF
clone_size: .
d_call: .
v_call: TRBV5-4
j_call: TRBJ2-7

cdr3_nt: TGTGCCGTCCAGGGGCATCGGGGCTACACCTTC
cdr3_aa: CAVQGHRGYTF
clone_size: .
d_call: .
v_call: TRBV6-1
j_call: TRBJ1-2

cdr3_nt: TGTGCCAGCAGCTTGGTTAGCGCCTCCTATGGCTACACCTTC
cdr3_aa: CASSLVSASYGYTF
clone_size: .
d_call: .
v_call: TRBV5-4
j_call: TRBJ1-2

cdr3_nt: TGTGCCAGCAGCCCAACAGGGTTAAGAGAAAAACTGTTTTTT
cdr3_aa: CASSPTGLREKLFF
clone_size: .
d_call: .
v_call: TRBV25-1
j_call: TRBJ1-4

cdr3_nt: TGTGCCAGCACCGGGACTAGCGGATCTTACGAGCAGTACTTC
cdr3_aa: CASTGTSGSYEQYF
clone_size: .
d_call: TRBD2
v_call: TRBV19
j_call: TRBJ2-7

cdr3_nt: TGCGCCAGCAGCCTCGACAGGGGGCGCGGCGGGGAGCTGTTTTTT
cdr3_aa: CASSLDRGRGGELFF
clone_size: .
d_call: TRBD1
v_call: TRBV5-1
j_call: TRBJ2-2